A single sample gave rise to the 26 T cell receptor beta chains below, sequenced in a study of cytomegalovirus exposure and HLA in healthy donors. In the PCR, 60 Vbeta and 13 Jbeta primers were used. Measured with immunoSEQ multiplex PCR; TCRdb has only the in-frame clones, and not every one. The sample lists some 150,000 clones, about 9.2% occurring once. Material: PBMCs. These receptors all stem from a woman aged 40 to 55 in good health and CMV-seropositive.

In this sample, this clone turned up a few times. CDR3 sequence (DNA): TGTGCCAGCAGCAGGGGGGATGGCTACACCTTC. This gives the protein CASSRGDGYTF. This chain uses TRBV6-5 with TRBJ1-2; TRBD1 matches 7 bases. Trimming cost V 6 bases and J 6 bases; bases outside gene matches: 1. Germline V CDR1 and CDR2: MNHEY, SVGAGI. This CDR3 is built from 11 residues.

The sample holds a few counts of this clone. The chain couples TRBV19 to TRBJ1-6, with D unclear. This CDR3 has 14 residues. V lost 1 base to trimming and J lost 8 bases, with 9 bases between them. Germline V gene data show CDR1 as LNHDA and CDR2 as SQIVND (reference sequence). The CDR3 sequence is CASSIGGFDSPLHF. The DNA for the CDR3 is TGTGCCAGTAGTATAGGAGGGTTTGATTCACCCCTCCACTTT.

This clone was recorded a few times. The V call is TRBV18, the J call TRBJ2-2; D uncertain. The CDR3 totals 14 residues. Trimming left V 3 bases short and J 6 bases short, with 11 bases between. Germline V gives CDR1 KGHSH, CDR2 LQKENI. The CDR3 spells CASSPNTGAGELFF. The DNA for the CDR3 is TGTGCCAGCTCACCTAATACCGGAGCCGGGGAGCTGTTTTTT.

This clone was detected a few times. The V call is TRBV25-1, the J call TRBJ1-2; tentatively, D is TRBD1 (6 bases). This CDR3 comprises 15 residues. The germline gives CDR1 MGHDK, CDR2 SYGVNS. V lost 1 base to trimming and J lost 2 bases, with 11 bases between them. The CDR3 loop reads CASSESGRGNYGYTF. CDR3 sequence (DNA): TGTGCCAGCAGTGAATCCGGCAGGGGCAACTATGGCTACACCTTC.

J is TRBJ1-2 and V is TRBV7-9; D uncertain. V shed 5 bases and J shed 0 bases, with 4 bases lying between them. Germline CDR1 is SEHNR and CDR2 is FQNEAQ (reference sequence). The CDR3 consists of 12 residues. Here the CDR3 reads CASSPTNYGYTF. The CDR3 DNA sequence: TGTGCCAGCAGCCCAACTAACTATGGCTACACCTTC.

The chain is built from TRBV7-2 and TRBJ2-7; 9 nucleotides align to TRBD1. The CDR3 spans 14 residues. The germline gives CDR1 SGHTA, CDR2 FQGNSA. The V and J ends lost 7 bases and 3 bases, in that order; junction bases with no gene match: 7. The CDR3, as DNA: TGTGCCAGCAAACTAACAGGGGGCGTCTACGAGCAGTACTTC. Protein: CASKLTGGVYEQYF.

The CDR3 region has the DNA TGTGCCAGCAGCTTAGACGACAGGGGACACGAGCAGTACTTC. Protein product: CASSLDDRGHEQYF. The chain uses TRBV7-9 and TRBJ2-7; 8 bases line up with TRBD1. This CDR3 is built from 14 residues. Germline trimming cut 1 base from V and 5 bases from J; bases unmatched to any gene: 4. Germline-derived CDR1 and CDR2 are SEHNR and FQNEAQ (reference sequence).

This clone was picked up a small number of times. This chain connects TRBV5-1 to TRBJ1-3; D ambiguous. Trimming pared 1 base from V and 8 bases from J, leaving 7 bases between. Per the germline V gene, CDR1 is SGHRS and CDR2 is YFSETQ. The CDR3 covers 12 residues. Written as DNA, the CDR3 is TGCGCCAGCAGCTTGCCCGGAGACACCATATATTTT. It is translated as CASSLPGDTIYF.

The CDR3 loop is CASSGARPNTGELFF. Written as DNA, the CDR3 is TGTGCCAGCAGTGGGGCAAGGCCAAACACCGGGGAGCTGTTTTTT. The gene calls are TRBV6-1 and TRBJ2-2; D call uncertain. Germline-derived CDR1 and CDR2 are MNHNS and SASEGT. The V end was cut by 4 bases, the J end by 2 bases, with 11 bases between. This CDR3 contains 15 residues.

This clone was recorded a few times. This rearrangement joins TRBV2 to TRBJ2-6; D possibly corresponds to TRBD2 (5 bases). V lost 8 bases and J 1 base, leaving 9 bases between the germline ends. This CDR3 spans 14 amino acids. Germline lookup yields CDR1 SNHLY and CDR2 FYNNEI. CDR3 nucleotide sequence: TGTGCCAGCCGCGGGCGGTCTGGGGCCAACGTCCTGACTTTC. As protein: CASRGRSGANVLTF. Full variable domain (rest looked up from reference TRBV2 and TRBJ2-6): EPEVTQTPSHQVTQMGQEVILRCVPISNHLYFYWYRQILGQKVEFLVSFYNNEISEKSEIFDDQFSVERPDGSNFTLKIRSTKLEDSAMYFCASRGRSGANVLTFGAGSRLTVL.

The table lists this clone with a few counts. Other DNA sequences within the sample encode an identical CDR3. The V gene is TRBV7-2, the J gene TRBJ2-1, with 10 bases aligning to TRBD2. With V trimmed by 1 base and J by 0 bases, 6 bases remained unmatched. The CDR3 runs 18 residues. Germline lookup yields CDR1 SGHTA and CDR2 FQGNSA. Here the CDR3 reads CASSLELAGASSYNEQFF. For the CDR3, the DNA is TGTGCCAGCAGCTTAGAGCTAGCGGGGGCTAGCTCCTACAATGAGCAGTTCTTC.

The sample holds a few counts of this clone. The V gene is TRBV19, the J gene TRBJ2-1; the match to TRBD2 covers 16 bases. This CDR3 is built from 19 residues. J lost 3 bases, V lost 3 bases, and 8 bases had no gene match. CDR1 is LNHDA, CDR2 SQIVND, per germline (reference sequence). As DNA, the CDR3 is TGTGCCAGTAGTATTCGGGGACTAGCGGGGGGGCTTTACTACAATGAGCAGTTCTTC. It specifies CASSIRGLAGGLYYNEQFF.

J is TRBJ2-7 and V is TRBV19, with 7 bases fitting TRBD1. The trim removed 6 bases at V and 2 bases at J, leaving 10 bases unmatched. The CDR3 totals 15 residues. Germline V gives CDR1 LNHDA, CDR2 SQIVND (reference sequence). DNA of the CDR3: TGTGCCAGTAGCCCAAGGGACAGTTCCCCCTACGAGCAGTACTTC. Amino acids: CASSPRDSSPYEQYF.

V and J are TRBV5-6 and TRBJ1-1, with a tentative D call TRBD1 (6 bases). CDR3 length: 16 amino acids. Germline CDR1 and CDR2: SGHDT and YYEEEE. V dropped 4 bases and J dropped 1 base, with 17 bases sitting between them. In DNA, the CDR3 is TGTGCCAGCAGCCCGAGGACAGAGATTGGGAACACTGAAGCTTTCTTT. Protein product: CASSPRTEIGNTEAFF.

This chain connects TRBV18 to TRBJ1-2; D unresolved. Trimming pared 0 bases from V and 3 bases from J, leaving 8 bases between. This CDR3 region has 14 residues. From germline, CDR1 is KGHSH and CDR2 LQKENI. CDR3 DNA sequence: TGTGCCAGCTCACCACCCCCCGGGTACTATGGCTACACCTTC. Residues: CASSPPPGYYGYTF.

The gene calls are TRBV10-3 and TRBJ2-7; the match to TRBD1 covers 12 bases. This CDR3 has 15 amino acids. J was trimmed by 5 bases and V by 0 bases; bases with no gene match: 2. The germline CDR1 and CDR2 sequences are ENHRY and SYGVKD. This chain's CDR3 is CAISESGTGGNEQYF. CDR3 in DNA: TGTGCCATCAGTGAGTCCGGGACAGGGGGCAACGAGCAGTACTTC.

The chain has TRBV7-8 and TRBJ2-7; 12 bases agree with TRBD2. This CDR3 region has 15 residues. Germline trimming cut 1 base from V and 3 bases from J; bases unmatched to any gene: 1. Germline V lookup: CDR1 SGHVS, CDR2 FQNEAQ. The CDR3 reads CASSLELAGGYEQYF. The CDR3 DNA is TGTGCCAGCAGCTTAGAACTAGCGGGGGGCTACGAGCAGTACTTC.

This clone has more than one count but fewer than ten. The rearrangement uses TRBV7-9 and TRBJ1-2; D possibly corresponds to TRBD1 (5 bases). V dropped 4 bases and J dropped 4 bases, with 13 bases sitting between them. Germline V gene sequence: CDR1 SEHNR, CDR2 FQNEAQ (reference sequence). This CDR3 is 14 amino acids long. CDR3 coding DNA: TGTGCCAGCAGCTCTAACACAGGAAGCTATGGCTACACCTTC. Amino acids: CASSSNTGSYGYTF.

The rearrangement joins TRBV19 to TRBJ2-6; a possible D gene is TRBD2 (5 bases). The CDR3 is 17 amino acids. Trimming shortened V by 6 bases and J by 0 bases, and 15 bases separated the two germline ends. Germline V gives CDR1 LNHDA, CDR2 SQIVND (reference sequence). CDR3 in amino acids: CASRLGVSSSGANVLTF. The DNA for the CDR3 is TGTGCCAGTAGACTCGGGGTATCGAGCTCTGGGGCCAACGTCCTGACTTTC.

V gene TRBV2 combines with J gene TRBJ2-1, with 10 bases fitting TRBD2. The CDR3 consists of 14 residues. The germline V gene has CDR1 SNHLY and CDR2 FYNNEI. V lost 5 bases to trimming and J lost 5 bases; unmatched junction nucleotides: 3. This chain's CDR3 is CASSRSGGDNEQFF. CDR3 bases: TGTGCCAGCAGTAGGAGCGGGGGGGACAATGAGCAGTTCTTC. The whole variable domain, filled in from reference TRBV2 and TRBJ2-1, reads EPEVTQTPSHQVTQMGQEVILRCVPISNHLYFYWYRQILGQKVEFLVSFYNNEISEKSEIFDDQFSVERPDGSNFTLKIRSTKLEDSAMYFCASSRSGGDNEQFFGPGTRLTVL.

V gene TRBV4-2 combines with J gene TRBJ2-3; weak D call: TRBD2 (6 bases). Trimming left V 0 bases short and J 2 bases short, with 12 bases between. Germline loops: CDR1 LGHNA, CDR2 YNFKEQ. CDR3 size: 16 residues. The CDR3 loop reads CASSQEGGLHTDTQYF. Written as DNA, the CDR3 is TGTGCCAGCAGCCAAGAAGGAGGGCTTCACACAGATACGCAGTATTTT.

This chain uses TRBV13 with TRBJ1-5, with D perhaps TRBD1 (6 bases). CDR3 length: 16 residues. Germline lookup yields CDR1 PRHDT and CDR2 FYEKMQ (reference sequence). Deletions cut 0 bases from V and 0 bases from J, with 9 bases between. CDR3 nucleotide sequence: TGTGCCAGCAGCTTAGGTAGCAGGGGTAGCAATCAGCCCCAGCATTTT. The encoded protein is CASSLGSRGSNQPQHF.

This clone was counted between two and nine times. The chain recombines TRBV11-1 with TRBJ2-7, with a possible D match to TRBD1 (6 bases). V shed 0 bases and J shed 0 bases, with 12 bases lying between them. The CDR3 has 16 residues. Per germline, CDR1 SGHAT and CDR2 FQDESV (reference sequence). DNA of the CDR3: TGTGCCAGCAGCTTAGCGAGGGGGTCGAGCTCCTACGAGCAGTACTTC. Its protein is CASSLARGSSSYEQYF.

The chain uses TRBV11-2 and TRBJ2-7; weak D call: TRBD2 (5 bases). The V gene's germline CDR1 is SGHAT and CDR2 FQNNGV. V gave up 2 bases and J gave up 2 bases, with 7 bases separating them. The CDR3 contains 13 residues. CDR3 bases: TGTGCCAGCAGCTTAAGCGGCACCTACGAGCAGTACTTC. It yields the protein CASSLSGTYEQYF.

A few counts support this clone. V usage is TRBV19 and J usage is TRBJ2-3; no definite D call. V shed 9 bases and J shed 1 base, with 14 bases lying between them. The CDR3 is 14 residues long. The germline V gene encodes CDR1 LNHDA and CDR2 SQIVND (reference sequence). The CDR3 sequence is CASRLTPGTDTQYF. CDR3 DNA: TGTGCCAGCCGACTCACCCCTGGCACAGATACGCAGTATTTT.

This clone turned up a few times. V usage is TRBV7-2 and J usage is TRBJ1-3; 11 bases match TRBD1. The CDR3 length is 13 residues. V shed 10 bases and J 3 bases; nucleotides not matched to a gene: 2. Germline-derived CDR1 and CDR2 are SGHTA and FQGNSA. The CDR3 nucleotides are TGTGCCACCGGGACAGGGGGTGGAAACACCATATATTTT. This translates into CATGTGGGNTIYF.